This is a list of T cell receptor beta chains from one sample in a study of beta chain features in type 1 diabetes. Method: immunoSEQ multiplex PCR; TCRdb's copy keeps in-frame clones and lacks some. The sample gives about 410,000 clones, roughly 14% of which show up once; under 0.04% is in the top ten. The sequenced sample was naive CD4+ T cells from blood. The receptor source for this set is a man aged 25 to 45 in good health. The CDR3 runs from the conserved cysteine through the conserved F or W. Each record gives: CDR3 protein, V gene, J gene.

CDR3aa: CATSRDHETQYF
v_gene: TRBV15
j_gene: TRBJ2-5

CDR3aa: CAGGWGTNEKLFF
v_gene: TRBV30
j_gene: TRBJ1-4

CDR3aa: CASSQAGPPGNTIYF
v_gene: TRBV4-3
j_gene: TRBJ1-3

CDR3aa: CASSLDLWQMYEQYF
v_gene: TRBV7-2
j_gene: TRBJ2-7

CDR3aa: CSTGQGLYGRGVDTQYF
v_gene: TRBV29-1
j_gene: TRBJ2-3

CDR3aa: CASSPSSGTQYF
v_gene: TRBV11-3
j_gene: TRBJ2-3

CDR3aa: CASSQATVSALGKETQYF
v_gene: TRBV4-1
j_gene: TRBJ2-5

CDR3aa: CASSSGVKRTYNEQFF
v_gene: TRBV7-9
j_gene: TRBJ2-1

CDR3aa: CASSTLGVAGVYNEQFF
v_gene: TRBV7-3
j_gene: TRBJ2-1

CDR3aa: CSVDFEQGAGELFF
v_gene: TRBV29-1
j_gene: TRBJ1-4

CDR3aa: CAWKGVLEAFF
v_gene: TRBV30
j_gene: TRBJ1-1

CDR3aa: CSADPVADSYGYTF
v_gene: TRBV29-1
j_gene: TRBJ1-2

CDR3aa: CASSTEVGQSYEQYF
v_gene: TRBV9
j_gene: TRBJ2-7

CDR3aa: CAWSSSSREAFF
v_gene: TRBV30
j_gene: TRBJ1-1

CDR3aa: CSALVGTSNNSPLHF
v_gene: TRBV29-1
j_gene: TRBJ1-6

CDR3aa: CASTTSGTGQETQYF
v_gene: TRBV11-2
j_gene: TRBJ2-5

CDR3aa: CASSSRGDPNTGELFF
v_gene: TRBV9
j_gene: TRBJ2-2

CDR3aa: CASSEPSGSQTQYF
v_gene: TRBV25-1
j_gene: TRBJ2-5

CDR3aa: CASSPPDSGRVETQYF
v_gene: TRBV4-3
j_gene: TRBJ2-5

CDR3aa: CSVELGFNQPQHF
v_gene: TRBV29-1
j_gene: TRBJ1-5

CDR3aa: CASSTRGREDEKLFF
v_gene: TRBV21-1
j_gene: TRBJ1-4

CDR3aa: CASSQEGRRYQETQYF
v_gene: TRBV4-2
j_gene: TRBJ2-5

CDR3aa: CASSLDHSGTGELFF
v_gene: TRBV7-8
j_gene: TRBJ2-2

CDR3aa: CATGTPNGEQFF
v_gene: TRBV10-3
j_gene: TRBJ2-1

CDR3aa: CASSITGTAQAETQYF
v_gene: TRBV5-1
j_gene: TRBJ2-5

CDR3aa: CASSKTVPVGPQHF
v_gene: TRBV5-8
j_gene: TRBJ1-5

CDR3aa: CASSTRTLGANVLTF
v_gene: TRBV13
j_gene: TRBJ2-6

CDR3aa: CASSLQRTPYEQYF
v_gene: TRBV11-2
j_gene: TRBJ2-7

CDR3aa: CASSVAIDRGTYEQYF
v_gene: TRBV9
j_gene: TRBJ2-7

CDR3aa: CASSRSSSGVPQETQYF
v_gene: TRBV7-6
j_gene: TRBJ2-5

CDR3aa: CAYHPGMNTEAFF
v_gene: TRBV30
j_gene: TRBJ1-1

CDR3aa: CASMKRETQYF
v_gene: TRBV6-5
j_gene: TRBJ2-5

CDR3aa: CASSLSRDLNEQFF
v_gene: TRBV7-8
j_gene: TRBJ2-1

CDR3aa: CASSDGRDGSGELFF
v_gene: TRBV6-1
j_gene: TRBJ2-2

CDR3aa: CASRDRNNEQFF
v_gene: TRBV7-2
j_gene: TRBJ2-1

CDR3aa: CAWSGGGSRRETQYF
v_gene: TRBV30
j_gene: TRBJ2-5

CDR3aa: CASSPTGVEQFF
v_gene: TRBV9
j_gene: TRBJ2-1